The text below deals with one T cell receptor (beta chain). Antigen specificity is unknown. The V end lost 1 base, the J end lost 1 base, and 10 bases lay between the germline ends. This CDR3 has 14 amino acids. The germline gives CDR1 GTSNPN, CDR2 SVGIG (reference sequence). These data come from a study of T cells after yellow fever vaccination. Study context: The SMART-Seq v4 Ultra Low Input method served to prepare the low-cell-number fractions. Study-level points and caveats: Clones from primary vaccination mostly reappeared after the booster (roughly 95% CD4, over 85% CD8). The study found a weaker secondary response that peaked faster, day 5 versus 15.

They built TCR cDNA with 5'RACE template switching, a step that put in a universal primer site and UMIs. TCRdb fed the 5' RACE reads into MiXCR, producing one record per CDR3 protein. The sample has a few hundred thousand distinct CDR3 sequences, roughly 10% seen once. This specimen was PBMCs, taken on the day of the first yellow fever vaccination. This TCR was sampled from a man aged 18 to 29 who received the YFV17D yellow fever vaccine. The V call is TRBV30, the J call TRBJ1-1, with D unresolved. Here the CDR3 DNA reads TGTGCCTGGAGTGCCCAGACCCCGAACACTGAAGCTTTCTTT. This sequence encodes CAWSAQTPNTEAFF. Supplemented by reference TRBV30 and TRBJ1-1, the full variable domain reads SQTIHQWPATLVQPVGSPLSLECTVEGTSNPNLYWYRQAAGRGLQLLFYSVGIGQISSEVPQNLSASRPQDRQFILSSKKLLLSDSGFYLCAWSAQTPNTEAFFGQGTRLTVV.